This T cell receptor (beta chain) was obtained from a study of T-cell memory formation after mild COVID-19. Study-wide context: Among the donors, TCR clusters were largely specific to each donor. Findings of the study overall: Clones that contracted clustered mainly in CM and EM if CD4+ and in EMRA if CD8+. Whether day 37 second-wave clones are SARS-CoV-2-specific was not confirmed.

This clonotype showed up many times. What it recognizes is unknown. Constant-segment primers served in 5'RACE that generated TCR alpha and TCR beta cDNA libraries bearing sample barcodes and UMIs. TCRdb passed the 5' RACE reads through MiXCR, listing each CDR3 protein once. This sample has about 250,000 distinct CDR3 sequences; 15% occur once, and the top ten carry around 2%. V shed 0 bases and J 2 bases; nucleotides not matched to a gene: 4. The CDR3 sequence is 16 residues long. The germline V gene encodes CDR1 DFQATT and CDR2 SNEGSKA (reference sequence). The chain couples TRBV20-1 to TRBJ2-3; 11 bases match TRBD2. This clonotype was sampled from an adult woman who had mild COVID-19 (a few samples of this study predate the infection). Cell type and time point are not known. The sample consisted of PBMCs or a T cell subset sorted from them (not recorded which). This CDR3 reads CSARDLLAGATDTQYF. CDR3 coding DNA: TGCAGTGCTAGAGACTTACTAGCGGGGGCCACAGATACGCAGTATTTT.